These T cell receptor beta chains were read from a single sample in a study of shared clonotypes between healthy human individuals. The protocol was immunoSEQ multiplex PCR, while the TCRdb copy is restricted to in-frame clones and leaves out a portion. Of about 2.3 million clones listed, around 93% are singletons. Input material: naive CD4+ T cells from PBMCs. These receptors were taken from a young man in good health. Some clones in this sample may be carry-over from other donors' samples. The conserved cysteine and the conserved F or W are not part of the CDR3 here.

- TRBV28 10 ASSFLSYEQY
TRBJ1-1 TRBV19 12 ASSLGEGNTEAF
TRBJ2-5 TRBV6-1 15 ASSGQRTVTHRETQY
TRBJ1-5 TRBV28 10 AGGGLNQPQH
TRBJ1-1 TRBV7-9 13 ASSLAGQGVDEAF
TRBJ1-5 TRBV27 13 ASSSGTGGREPQH
TRBJ2-3 TRBV5-1 16 ASSPGGLAGGSTDTQY
TRBJ1-1 TRBV5-6 11 ASSLVVNTEAF
TRBJ2-3 TRBV5-4 13 ASSLTGGASDTQY
TRBJ2-4 TRBV28 12 ASGGDPVKNIQY
TRBJ2-1 TRBV5-1 13 ASAQTSGTWNEQF
TRBJ2-7 TRBV6-5 11 ASKLVGRHEQY
TRBJ2-3 TRBV28 12 ATKSGGTSDTQY
TRBJ2-2 TRBV19 14 ASSSHGQRNTGELF
TRBJ2-7 TRBV7-2 14 ASSLALIGLFSEQY
TRBJ2-3 TRBV9 14 ASSVGASGYTDTQY
TRBJ2-7 TRBV5-1 16 ASSLIYTNSGTRYEQY
TRBJ1-3 TRBV14 14 ATSPGGSTSGNTIY
TRBJ2-7 TRBV7-2 12 ASSPPSGSYEQY
TRBJ2-2 TRBV7-2 12 ASSLLAPTGELF
TRBJ2-7 TRBV6-5 11 ASSYSRSYEQY
TRBJ2-7 TRBV6-6 14 ASSYEPGVSHYEQY
TRBJ1-2 TRBV29-1 14 SVGTGVGILNYGYT
TRBJ1-5 TRBV28 12 ASRTGGSNQPQH
TRBJ1-1 TRBV28 12 ASSSGLGNTEAF
TRBJ1-5 TRBV7-9 16 ASSLEVFGTGFNQPQH
TRBJ1-2 TRBV28 13 ASSLAGQYLSGYT
TRBJ1-3 TRBV4-1 17 ASSQDLGGRGFSGNTIY
TRBJ2-5 TRBV30 11 AWSQGNQETQY
TRBJ2-1 TRBV27 14 ASSLVGLAAYNEQF
TRBJ2-1 TRBV7-9 10 ASSLGTNEQF
TRBJ1-2 TRBV20-1 9 SARGPPGYT
TRBJ2-7 TRBV16 11 ASSAEGTGRRY
TRBJ1-1 TRBV29-1 13 SVAFVGLRGTEAF
TRBJ2-7 TRBV4-1 11 ASSPRGQYEQY
TRBJ1-2 TRBV7-2 14 ASSSGTGGFYYGYT
TRBJ2-3 TRBV28 17 ASSQKGLLAGGPMDTQY
TRBJ1-5 TRBV5-6 10 ASSLGEQPQH
TRBJ2-2 TRBV14 11 ASDRGNTGELF
TRBJ1-2 TRBV7-9 12 ASTSRSYNYGYT
TRBJ1-1 TRBV4-1 13 ASSQVGQVGTEAF
TRBJ2-7 TRBV5-1 14 ASSLAMGQGAYEQY
TRBJ2-5 TRBV7-9 12 ASSSAASRETQY